This entry features one T cell receptor (beta chain) sequence. As yet, its antigen is unknown. This entry is derived from a study of cytomegalovirus exposure and HLA in healthy donors. Study results and caveats: The authors reported that TCR beta sequences could predict HLA-A and HLA-B alleles. These predictions were accurate for most subjects in the first cohort. Reported results showed that the classifier diagnosed cytomegalovirus status with high specificity and sensitivity. Previous analysis showed most TCR beta V segments were productive about 90% or about 30% of the time.

This PCR relied on a set of 60 Vbeta primers and 13 Jbeta primers. Assay: immunoSEQ multiplex PCR; the TCRdb copy retains only in-frame clones and omits some. The repertoire includes 100,000 to 150,000 clones, 80% to 85% of them detected once, and over 1% sits in the top ten. Specimen: PBMCs. The source of this sequence is a boy between 5 and 17 years old in good health and CMV-seronegative.

The CDR3 reads CASSPNAAGAGNEQFF. CDR3 DNA: TGCGCCAGCAGCCCGAACGCAGCGGGAGCCGGCAATGAGCAGTTCTTC. The rearrangement links TRBV5-1 to TRBJ2-1; the match to TRBD2 covers 8 bases. This CDR3 is built from 16 residues. Germline V CDR1 and CDR2: SGHRS, YFSETQ. Trimming at V came to 4 bases and at J to 6 bases, leaving 12 bases not matched to a gene.